A selection of T cell receptor beta chains follows, all from one sample in a study of OX40 agonist ivuxolimab in advanced cancers. Measured with immunoSEQ multiplex PCR; TCRdb has only the in-frame clones, and not every one. The repertoire holds approximately 60,000 clones, with over 75% as singletons. Sequencing used CD4+ or CD8+ T cells sorted from blood, obtained in a trial of the OX40 agonist ivuxolimab. The receptors were gathered from an adult with an advanced solid tumor such as melanoma, head and neck, liver or kidney cancer. Both conserved end residues are part of each CDR3.

TRBV5-1	TRBJ2-7	CASSPPGQGANEQYF
TRBV6-5	TRBJ2-7	CASSRDRRGYEQYF
TRBV10-1	TRBJ1-4	CASSESGGVGEKLFF
TRBV18	TRBJ2-7	CASSLTDREGEQYF
TRBV5-1	TRBJ2-3	CASSSLDYADTQYF
TRBV5-5	TRBJ2-1	CASSTPDRASYNEQFF
TRBV6-1	TRBJ1-1	CASRAGDMNTEAFF
TRBV5-6	TRBJ2-7	CASSLDGGFAYEQYF
TRBV7-9	TRBJ1-1	CASSLRQGAVIDTEAFF
TRBV9	TRBJ2-7	CASSLGPGQSYEQYF
TRBV7-2	TRBJ2-5	CASSLGTGGLGETQYF